These T cell receptor beta chains were read from a single sample in a study of blood T cell repertoires in COVID-19. Generated by immunoSEQ multiplex PCR, the TCRdb table keeps only in-frame clones and is missing some. The sample lists about 270,000 clones, around 93% occurring once. Input material: PBMCs or T cells enriched from blood (not recorded which). These receptors all stem from a middle-aged man who had been exposed to COVID-19. Each CDR3 is given with its conserved first and last residue. The order of the fields is J gene, D gene, V gene, CDR3 length, clone size, CDR3 DNA, CDR3 protein. D genes are given only for firm matches. Not every row has a clone size; where given, it reads once, few, many or a size class.

j_call: TRBJ1-2; d_call: -; v_call: TRBV6-5; cdr3_length: 14; clone_size: -; cdr3_nt: TGTGCCAGCAGTTACGGAGGGAGCGGCTATGGCTACACCTTC; cdr3_aa: CASSYGGSGYGYTF
j_call: TRBJ1-6; d_call: -; v_call: TRBV21-1; cdr3_length: 16; clone_size: -; cdr3_nt: TGTGCCAGCTGCCATGGAGGGCCTATAGGGTATTCACCCCTCCACTTT; cdr3_aa: CASCHGGPIGYSPLHF
j_call: TRBJ2-3; d_call: TRBD2; v_call: TRBV6-4; cdr3_length: 15; clone_size: -; cdr3_nt: TGTGCCAGCAGTCGGACTAGCGGTTCGTTCGATACGCAGTATTTT; cdr3_aa: CASSRTSGSFDTQYF
j_call: TRBJ2-1; d_call: -; v_call: TRBV5-1; cdr3_length: 13; clone_size: -; cdr3_nt: TGCGCCAGCAGCTTGGGCGGGTACAATGAGCAGTTCTTC; cdr3_aa: CASSLGGYNEQFF
j_call: TRBJ1-5; d_call: -; v_call: TRBV19; cdr3_length: 13; clone_size: once; cdr3_nt: TGTGCCAGTAGTATAATAGACAATCAGCCCCAGCATTTT; cdr3_aa: CASSIIDNQPQHF
j_call: TRBJ2-7; d_call: TRBD2; v_call: TRBV19; cdr3_length: 15; clone_size: -; cdr3_nt: TGTGCCAGTAGACTAGCGGGATTGCTTTCCTACGAGCAGTACTTC; cdr3_aa: CASRLAGLLSYEQYF
j_call: TRBJ2-2; d_call: TRBD2; v_call: TRBV2; cdr3_length: 18; clone_size: -; cdr3_nt: TGTGCCAGCAGTGCGGGGGGACTAGCGGGAGGGCCTGGCGGGGAGCTGTTTTTT; cdr3_aa: CASSAGGLAGGPGGELFF
j_call: TRBJ1-4; d_call: -; v_call: TRBV30; cdr3_length: 15; clone_size: -; cdr3_nt: TGTGCCTGGAGTACGGGGGAGCTTACTAATGAAAAACTGTTTTTT; cdr3_aa: CAWSTGELTNEKLFF
j_call: TRBJ1-3; d_call: -; v_call: TRBV28; cdr3_length: 14; clone_size: -; cdr3_nt: TGTGCCAGCAGTTTATACCCAGGGGGAAACACCATATATTTT; cdr3_aa: CASSLYPGGNTIYF
j_call: TRBJ1-2; d_call: -; v_call: TRBV11-2; cdr3_length: 15; clone_size: -; cdr3_nt: TGTGCCAGCAGCTTAGGGGGCTTTGCTAACTATGGCTACACCTTC; cdr3_aa: CASSLGGFANYGYTF
j_call: TRBJ1-1; d_call: TRBD1; v_call: TRBV5-5; cdr3_length: 14; clone_size: once; cdr3_nt: TGTGCCAGTGTACCACAGGGGGCTTTTACTGAAGCTTTCTTT; cdr3_aa: CASVPQGAFTEAFF
j_call: TRBJ1-6; d_call: TRBD1; v_call: TRBV4-1; cdr3_length: 16; clone_size: once; cdr3_nt: TGCGCCAGCAGACGGACAGGTGAACGTTATAATTCACCCCTCCACTTT; cdr3_aa: CASRRTGERYNSPLHF
j_call: TRBJ2-7; d_call: TRBD1; v_call: TRBV14; cdr3_length: 16; clone_size: -; cdr3_nt: TGTGCCAGCAGCCTTGATATGGGACAGGGGGCTCTCGAGCAGTACTTC; cdr3_aa: CASSLDMGQGALEQYF
j_call: TRBJ2-7; d_call: TRBD2; v_call: TRBV30; cdr3_length: 14; clone_size: -; cdr3_nt: TGTGCCTGGAACCCAGCGGGAGGGCCACTCGAGCAGTACTTC; cdr3_aa: CAWNPAGGPLEQYF
j_call: TRBJ1-2; d_call: -; v_call: TRBV5-3; cdr3_length: 14; clone_size: -; cdr3_nt: TGTGCCAGAAGCCTATCGATGACAGTCTATGGCTACACCTTC; cdr3_aa: CARSLSMTVYGYTF
j_call: TRBJ1-2; d_call: -; v_call: TRBV7-9; cdr3_length: 13; clone_size: -; cdr3_nt: TGTGCCAGCAGCTCCCAACCCTTACGGGGCTACACCTTC; cdr3_aa: CASSSQPLRGYTF
j_call: TRBJ2-1; d_call: TRBD2; v_call: TRBV5-1; cdr3_length: 14; clone_size: -; cdr3_nt: TGCGCCAGCAGCTTGGCCGGACTAGCGGGAGGTTTGTTCTTC; cdr3_aa: CASSLAGLAGGLFF
j_call: TRBJ2-7; d_call: TRBD2; v_call: TRBV7-8; cdr3_length: 17; clone_size: once; cdr3_nt: TGTGCCAGCAGCCTTACCGGGACTAGCGGGAGATCCTACGAGCAGTACTTC; cdr3_aa: CASSLTGTSGRSYEQYF
j_call: TRBJ2-2; d_call: -; v_call: TRBV9; cdr3_length: 15; clone_size: -; cdr3_nt: TGTGCCAGCAGCGGAGACACCTCGAACACCGGGGAGCTGTTTTTT; cdr3_aa: CASSGDTSNTGELFF
j_call: TRBJ2-7; d_call: TRBD2; v_call: TRBV28; cdr3_length: 14; clone_size: -; cdr3_nt: TGTGCCAGCACCGGGACTAGCGGCCTCGGGGAGCAGTACTTC; cdr3_aa: CASTGTSGLGEQYF
j_call: TRBJ1-5; d_call: -; v_call: TRBV3-1/TRBV3-2; cdr3_length: 14; clone_size: -; cdr3_nt: TGTGCCAGCAGCTCCCAAGGGGTAGATCAGCCCCAGCATTTT; cdr3_aa: CASSSQGVDQPQHF
j_call: TRBJ1-2; d_call: -; v_call: TRBV28; cdr3_length: 13; clone_size: -; cdr3_nt: TGTGCCAGCAACAAATGGATAAGAGGTGGCTACACCTTC; cdr3_aa: CASNKWIRGGYTF
j_call: TRBJ2-7; d_call: -; v_call: TRBV5-1; cdr3_length: 13; clone_size: -; cdr3_nt: TGCGCCAGCAGCTTTACGTCTACCTACGAGCAGTACTTC; cdr3_aa: CASSFTSTYEQYF
j_call: TRBJ2-7; d_call: -; v_call: TRBV3-1/TRBV3-2; cdr3_length: 15; clone_size: -; cdr3_nt: TGTGCCAGCAGCCAAACCTCAGGGCGCCCCTACGAGCAGTACTTC; cdr3_aa: CASSQTSGRPYEQYF
j_call: TRBJ1-3; d_call: TRBD1; v_call: TRBV28; cdr3_length: 16; clone_size: -; cdr3_nt: TGTGCCAGCAGCGTACCGCACAGGGGCTCTGGAAACACCATATATTTT; cdr3_aa: CASSVPHRGSGNTIYF
j_call: TRBJ2-7; d_call: -; v_call: TRBV5-6; cdr3_length: 14; clone_size: -; cdr3_nt: TGTGCCAGCAGCCTCGGGACAAAATTCTACGAGCAGTACTTC; cdr3_aa: CASSLGTKFYEQYF
j_call: TRBJ1-1; d_call: -; v_call: TRBV6-1; cdr3_length: 15; clone_size: -; cdr3_nt: TGTGCCAGCAGTGAAGTTCAGGGCAGTGGAACTGAAGCTTTCTTT; cdr3_aa: CASSEVQGSGTEAFF
j_call: TRBJ1-2; d_call: -; v_call: TRBV7-6; cdr3_length: 14; clone_size: few; cdr3_nt: TGTGCCAGCAGCTTCCGGGGAGAGGGCTATGGCTACACCTTC; cdr3_aa: CASSFRGEGYGYTF
j_call: TRBJ1-4; d_call: TRBD1; v_call: TRBV29-1; cdr3_length: 15; clone_size: -; cdr3_nt: TGCAGCGTTGTCTTTAACAGGGGATTGGGTGAAAAACTGTTTTTT; cdr3_aa: CSVVFNRGLGEKLFF
j_call: TRBJ1-1; d_call: -; v_call: TRBV5-1; cdr3_length: 16; clone_size: once; cdr3_nt: TGCGCCAGCAGCTTGGCCTCGGGGTCCATGAACACTGAAGCTTTCTTT; cdr3_aa: CASSLASGSMNTEAFF
j_call: TRBJ2-7; d_call: TRBD2; v_call: TRBV25-1; cdr3_length: 14; clone_size: few; cdr3_nt: TGTGCCAGCAGTGTTAGCGGGACGGACTACGAGCAGTACTTC; cdr3_aa: CASSVSGTDYEQYF
j_call: TRBJ1-1; d_call: TRBD1; v_call: TRBV11-2; cdr3_length: 15; clone_size: -; cdr3_nt: TGTGCCAGCAGCTGGGGGACAGGGGGCGTCACTGAAGCTTTCTTT; cdr3_aa: CASSWGTGGVTEAFF
j_call: TRBJ2-7; d_call: -; v_call: TRBV15; cdr3_length: 16; clone_size: -; cdr3_nt: TGTGCCACCAGCAGAGATGCTCGACAGGTAACCTACGAGCAGTACTTC; cdr3_aa: CATSRDARQVTYEQYF
j_call: TRBJ2-6; d_call: -; v_call: TRBV30; cdr3_length: 15; clone_size: -; cdr3_nt: TGTGCCGAGTGGCGGAGGGGCTCTGGGGCCAACGTCCTGACTTTC; cdr3_aa: CAEWRRGSGANVLTF
j_call: TRBJ1-5; d_call: -; v_call: TRBV19; cdr3_length: 17; clone_size: once; cdr3_nt: TGTGCCAGTAAGATGGACCGGGACACCCTTAGCAATCAGCCCCAGCATTTT; cdr3_aa: CASKMDRDTLSNQPQHF
j_call: TRBJ1-5; d_call: TRBD1; v_call: TRBV30; cdr3_length: 13; clone_size: -; cdr3_nt: TGTGCCTGGAGTGTACAGGGGGATCAGCCCCAGCATTTT; cdr3_aa: CAWSVQGDQPQHF
j_call: TRBJ1-5; d_call: -; v_call: TRBV10-3; cdr3_length: 17; clone_size: -; cdr3_nt: TGTGCCATCAGTGAGTCTCTGAGGTTGGGGGGGGATCAGCCCCAGCATTTT; cdr3_aa: CAISESLRLGGDQPQHF
j_call: TRBJ2-5; d_call: -; v_call: TRBV28; cdr3_length: 18; clone_size: -; cdr3_nt: TGTGCCAGCAGCCTGAGCCCGGTGTTCGCAGGCCACCGGGAGACCCAGTACTTC; cdr3_aa: CASSLSPVFAGHRETQYF
j_call: TRBJ2-7; d_call: -; v_call: TRBV27; cdr3_length: 13; clone_size: -; cdr3_nt: TGTGCCAGCAGTTTCTTAGAAGGAGACGAGCAGTACTTC; cdr3_aa: CASSFLEGDEQYF
j_call: TRBJ1-3; d_call: -; v_call: TRBV4-1; cdr3_length: 16; clone_size: -; cdr3_nt: TGCGCCAGCAGCCAAGAGACGGGGTTCAGTGGAAACACCATATATTTT; cdr3_aa: CASSQETGFSGNTIYF
j_call: TRBJ2-3; d_call: TRBD2; v_call: TRBV7-3; cdr3_length: 16; clone_size: -; cdr3_nt: TGTGCCAGCAGCACCACCGGGACTAGGCGCACAGATACGCAGTATTTT; cdr3_aa: CASSTTGTRRTDTQYF
j_call: TRBJ2-7; d_call: -; v_call: TRBV27; cdr3_length: 14; clone_size: -; cdr3_nt: TGTGCCAGCAGTTTAACAGGACAGAAGTACGAGCAGTACTTC; cdr3_aa: CASSLTGQKYEQYF
j_call: TRBJ2-7; d_call: TRBD2; v_call: TRBV19; cdr3_length: 15; clone_size: -; cdr3_nt: TGTGCCAGTAGTCCTACTAGCGGGAGCTTCCACGAGCAGTACTTC; cdr3_aa: CASSPTSGSFHEQYF
j_call: TRBJ2-7; d_call: -; v_call: TRBV25-1; cdr3_length: 14; clone_size: -; cdr3_nt: TGTGCCAGCAGTGATTCGTTCCAGGTTTACGAGCAGTACTTC; cdr3_aa: CASSDSFQVYEQYF
j_call: TRBJ1-6; d_call: TRBD1; v_call: TRBV7-9; cdr3_length: 15; clone_size: -; cdr3_nt: TGTGCCAGCAGCCCTCGGACAGGGATGAATTCACCCCTCCACTTT; cdr3_aa: CASSPRTGMNSPLHF